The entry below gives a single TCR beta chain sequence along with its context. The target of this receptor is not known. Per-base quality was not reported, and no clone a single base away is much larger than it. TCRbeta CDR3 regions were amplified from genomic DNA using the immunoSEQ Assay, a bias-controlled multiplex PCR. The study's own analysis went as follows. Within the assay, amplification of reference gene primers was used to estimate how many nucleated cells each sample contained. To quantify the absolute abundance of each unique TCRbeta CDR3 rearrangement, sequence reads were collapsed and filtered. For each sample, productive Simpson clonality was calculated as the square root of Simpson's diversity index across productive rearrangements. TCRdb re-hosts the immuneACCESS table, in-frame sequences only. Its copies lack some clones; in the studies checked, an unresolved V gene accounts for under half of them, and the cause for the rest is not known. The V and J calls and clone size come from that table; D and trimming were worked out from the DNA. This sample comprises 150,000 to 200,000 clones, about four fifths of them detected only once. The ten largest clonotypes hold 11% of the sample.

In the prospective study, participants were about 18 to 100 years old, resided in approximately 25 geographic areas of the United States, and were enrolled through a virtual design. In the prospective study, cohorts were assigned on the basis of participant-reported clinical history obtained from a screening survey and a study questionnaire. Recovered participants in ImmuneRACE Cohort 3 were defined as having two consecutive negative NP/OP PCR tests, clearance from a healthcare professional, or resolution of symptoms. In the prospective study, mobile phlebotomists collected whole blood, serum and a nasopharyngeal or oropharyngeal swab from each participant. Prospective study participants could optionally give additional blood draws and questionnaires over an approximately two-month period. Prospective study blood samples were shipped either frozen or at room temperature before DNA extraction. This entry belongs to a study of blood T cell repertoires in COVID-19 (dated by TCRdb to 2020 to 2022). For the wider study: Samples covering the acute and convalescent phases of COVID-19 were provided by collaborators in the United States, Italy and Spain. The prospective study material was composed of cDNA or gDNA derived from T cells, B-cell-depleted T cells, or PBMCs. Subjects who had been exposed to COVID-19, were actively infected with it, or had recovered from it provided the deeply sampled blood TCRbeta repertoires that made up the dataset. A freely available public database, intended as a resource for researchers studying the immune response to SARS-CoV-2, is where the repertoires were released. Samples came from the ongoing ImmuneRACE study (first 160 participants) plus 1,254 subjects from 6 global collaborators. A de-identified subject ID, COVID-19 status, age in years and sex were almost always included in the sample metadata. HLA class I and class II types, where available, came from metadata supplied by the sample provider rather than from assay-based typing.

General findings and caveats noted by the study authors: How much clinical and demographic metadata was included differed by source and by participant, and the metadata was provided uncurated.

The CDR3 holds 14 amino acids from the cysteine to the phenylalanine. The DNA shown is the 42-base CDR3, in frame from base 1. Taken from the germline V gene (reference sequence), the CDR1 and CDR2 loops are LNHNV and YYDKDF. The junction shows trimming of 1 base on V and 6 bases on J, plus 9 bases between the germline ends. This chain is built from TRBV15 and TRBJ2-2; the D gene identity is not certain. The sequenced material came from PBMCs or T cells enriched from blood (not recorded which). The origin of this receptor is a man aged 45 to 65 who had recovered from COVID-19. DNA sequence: TGTGCCACCAGCAGAGGAAGGCGGCCCGGGGAGCTGTTTTTT. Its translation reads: CATSRGRRPGELFF.